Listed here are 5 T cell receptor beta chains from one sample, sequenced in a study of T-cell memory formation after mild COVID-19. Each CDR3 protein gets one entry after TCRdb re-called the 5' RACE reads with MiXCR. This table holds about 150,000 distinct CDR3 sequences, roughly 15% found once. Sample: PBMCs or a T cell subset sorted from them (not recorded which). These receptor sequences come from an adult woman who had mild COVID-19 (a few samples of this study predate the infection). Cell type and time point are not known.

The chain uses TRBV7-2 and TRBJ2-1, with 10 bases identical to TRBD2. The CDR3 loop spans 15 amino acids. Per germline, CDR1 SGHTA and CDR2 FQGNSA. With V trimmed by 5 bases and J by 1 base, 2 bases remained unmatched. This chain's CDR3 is CASSRTSGSYNEQFF. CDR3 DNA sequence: TGTGCCAGCAGCCGGACTAGCGGTTCCTACAATGAGCAGTTCTTC.

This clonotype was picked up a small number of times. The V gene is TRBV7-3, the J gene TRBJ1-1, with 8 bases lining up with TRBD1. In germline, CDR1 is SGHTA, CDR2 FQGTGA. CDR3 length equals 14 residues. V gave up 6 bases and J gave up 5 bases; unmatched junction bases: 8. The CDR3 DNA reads TGTGCCAGCAGTACAGGGGGAATGGGGACTGAAGCTTTCTTT. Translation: CASSTGGMGTEAFF.

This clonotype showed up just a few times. The CDR3: CASSPTGSVYEQYF. CDR3 sequence (DNA): TGTGCCAGCAGTCCGACAGGTTCAGTTTACGAGCAGTACTTC. This chain uses TRBV7-2 with TRBJ2-7; D is possibly TRBD1 (6 bases). The CDR3 loop spans 14 amino acids. The germline V gene encodes CDR1 SGHTA and CDR2 FQGNSA. Trimming shortened V by 6 bases and J by 4 bases, and 16 bases separated the two germline ends.

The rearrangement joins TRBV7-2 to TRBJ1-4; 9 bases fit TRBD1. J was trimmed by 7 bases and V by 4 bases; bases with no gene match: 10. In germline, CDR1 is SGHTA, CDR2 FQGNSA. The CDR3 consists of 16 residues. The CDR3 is CASSSQQGARSEKLFF. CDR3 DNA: TGTGCCAGCAGCTCGCAACAGGGGGCGCGCAGTGAAAAACTGTTTTTT.

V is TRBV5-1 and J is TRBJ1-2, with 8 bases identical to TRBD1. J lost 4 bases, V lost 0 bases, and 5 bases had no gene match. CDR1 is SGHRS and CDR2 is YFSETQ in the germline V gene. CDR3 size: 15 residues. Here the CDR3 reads CASSLAEGQGYGYTF. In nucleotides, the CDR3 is TGCGCCAGCAGCTTGGCAGAAGGACAGGGCTATGGCTACACCTTC.